This T cell receptor beta chain was sequenced in a study of T cell repertoires in cytomegalovirus infection. This clonotype was seen just once. What it binds is unknown. One end of the junction is discordant with germline, which a read error may explain. TCRdb independently ran MiXCR on the reads; one entry per CDR3 protein. The sample yields about 220,000 distinct CDR3 sequences, about 40% seen once. Germline assignment: CDR1 MNHNY and CDR2 SVGAGI (reference sequence). The CDR3 extends over 17 amino acids. The sample consisted of CD8+ T cells from cultured PBMCs, taken from culture after CMV antigen stimulation. The chain couples TRBV6-6 to TRBJ1-5, with 10 bases that match TRBD1. The receptor's source is a human donor in good health (CMV status not recorded). Some clones in this sample may be carry-over from other donors' samples. CDR3 loop: CASRRTGGVDSNQPQHF. The CDR3 DNA sequence: TGTGCCAGCAGACGGACAGGGGGGGTCGATAGCAATCAGCCACAGCATTTT.